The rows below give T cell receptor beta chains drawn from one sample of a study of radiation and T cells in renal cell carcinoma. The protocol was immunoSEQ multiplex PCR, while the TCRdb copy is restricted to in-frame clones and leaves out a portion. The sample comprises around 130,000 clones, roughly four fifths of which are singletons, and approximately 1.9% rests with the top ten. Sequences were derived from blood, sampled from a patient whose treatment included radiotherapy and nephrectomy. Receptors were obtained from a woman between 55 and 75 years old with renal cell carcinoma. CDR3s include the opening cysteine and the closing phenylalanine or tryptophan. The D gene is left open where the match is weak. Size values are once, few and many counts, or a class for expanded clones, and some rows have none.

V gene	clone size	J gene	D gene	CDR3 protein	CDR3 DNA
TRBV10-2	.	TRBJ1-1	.	CASSGSGTEAFF	TGCGCCAGCAGTGGATCGGGCACTGAAGCTTTCTTT
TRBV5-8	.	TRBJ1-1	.	CASSPGPVTDTEAFF	TGTGCCAGCAGCCCGGGGCCAGTTACCGACACTGAAGCTTTCTTT
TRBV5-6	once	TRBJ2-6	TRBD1	CASSLRDRGMTSANVLTF	TGTGCCAGCAGCTTGAGGGACAGGGGGATGACTAGCGCCAACGTCCTGACTTTC
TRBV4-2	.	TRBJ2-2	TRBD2	CASSQVPSGKNTGELFF	TGTGCCAGCAGCCAAGTGCCTAGCGGGAAGAACACCGGGGAGCTGTTTTTT
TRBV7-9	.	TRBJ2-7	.	CASSSLYEQYF	TGTGCCAGCAGCTCACTTTACGAGCAGTACTTC
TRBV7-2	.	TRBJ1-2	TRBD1	CASSSTVQGAYGYTF	TGTGCCAGCAGCTCGACCGTACAGGGGGCTTATGGCTACACCTTC
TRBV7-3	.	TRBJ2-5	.	CASSLGRGLQETQYF	TGTGCCAGCAGCCTGGGTCGGGGTCTCCAAGAGACCCAGTACTTC
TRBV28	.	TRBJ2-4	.	CASSFRGRGYF	TGTGCCAGCAGTTTCAGGGGTCGAGGTTACTTC
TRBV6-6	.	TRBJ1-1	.	CASVGPPEAFF	TGTGCCAGTGTCGGCCCGCCAGAAGCTTTCTTT
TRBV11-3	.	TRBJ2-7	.	CASSLTGDSPYEQYF	TGTGCCAGCAGCTTAACGGGGGACAGTCCCTACGAGCAGTACTTC
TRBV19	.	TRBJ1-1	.	CASRTGRMNTEAFF	TGTGCCAGTAGAACAGGTAGAATGAACACTGAAGCTTTCTTT
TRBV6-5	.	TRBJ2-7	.	CASSYTGTTYEQYF	TGTGCCAGCAGTTACACAGGGACCACCTACGAGCAGTACTTC
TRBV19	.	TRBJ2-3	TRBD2	CASSVSGGAADTQYF	TGTGCCAGTAGTGTCAGCGGGGGGGCAGCAGATACGCAGTATTTT
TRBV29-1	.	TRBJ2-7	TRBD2	CSYTPGLGGGEQYF	TGCAGCTACACTCCGGGACTAGGGGGGGGAGAGCAGTACTTC
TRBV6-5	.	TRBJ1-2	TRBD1	CASSYGTETYGYTF	TGTGCCAGCAGTTACGGGACAGAGACGTATGGCTACACCTTC
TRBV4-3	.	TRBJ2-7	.	CASSQEADSFSYEQYF	TGCGCCAGCAGCCAAGAAGCGGACAGTTTCTCCTACGAGCAGTACTTC
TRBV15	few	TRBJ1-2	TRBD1	CATSRSWTGWTF	TGTGCCACCAGCAGATCATGGACAGGGTGGACCTTC
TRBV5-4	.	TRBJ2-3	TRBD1	CASSRTGLDTDTQYF	TGTGCCAGCAGCCGGACAGGGTTGGACACAGATACGCAGTATTTT
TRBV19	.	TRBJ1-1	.	CASLWAGLGISEAFF	TGTGCCAGTCTATGGGCGGGACTGGGAATCTCCGAAGCTTTCTTT
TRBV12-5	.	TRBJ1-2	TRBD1	CASGHSLDRGNATF	TGTGCTAGTGGTCACTCCTTAGACAGGGGGAACGCCACCTTC
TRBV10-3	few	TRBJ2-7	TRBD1	CAIKAGTGGTYEQYF	TGTGCCATCAAAGCCGGGACAGGGGGCACCTACGAGCAGTACTTC
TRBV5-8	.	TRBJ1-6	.	CASSGGPHNSPLHF	TGTGCCAGCAGCGGGGGACCACATAATTCACCCCTCCACTTT
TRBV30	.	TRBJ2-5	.	CAWSVGSKTQYF	TGTGCCTGGAGTGTGGGTTCCAAGACCCAGTACTTC
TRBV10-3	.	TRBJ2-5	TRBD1	CAISGTGLETQYF	TGTGCCATCAGTGGGACAGGGCTAGAGACCCAGTACTTC
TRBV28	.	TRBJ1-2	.	CASSLGSPLGNYGYTF	TGTGCCAGCAGTTTGGGCAGTCCCCTGGGTAACTATGGCTACACCTTC
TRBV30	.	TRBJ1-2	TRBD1	CAWSVRTGGGYTF	TGTGCCTGGAGTGTACGGACAGGAGGTGGCTACACCTTC
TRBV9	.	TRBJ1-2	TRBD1	CASSVDPQGAYGYTF	TGTGCCAGCAGCGTAGACCCACAGGGGGCGTATGGCTACACCTTC